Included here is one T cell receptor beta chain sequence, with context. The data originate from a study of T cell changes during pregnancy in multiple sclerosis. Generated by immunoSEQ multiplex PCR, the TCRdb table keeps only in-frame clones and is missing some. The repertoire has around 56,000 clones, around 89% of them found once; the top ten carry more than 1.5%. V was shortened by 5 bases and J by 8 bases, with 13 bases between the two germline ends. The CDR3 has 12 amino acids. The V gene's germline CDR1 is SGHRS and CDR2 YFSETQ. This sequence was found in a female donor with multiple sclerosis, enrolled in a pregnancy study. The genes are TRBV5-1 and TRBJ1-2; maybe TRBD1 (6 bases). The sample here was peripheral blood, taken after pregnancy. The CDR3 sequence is CASRLTGRGYTF. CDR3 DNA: TGCGCCAGCAGACTAACAGGGAGAGGCTACACCTTC.